This T cell receptor (beta chain) is drawn from a study of T cell repertoires in cytomegalovirus infection (dated 2019 in TCRdb). For the wider study: The peptide stimulations were aimed at well-studied HLA-B-restricted epitopes as well as recently identified HLA-C-restricted CMV epitopes, whose presentation resists viral immunomodulation. Donor HLA type was relevant to the analysis, as public TCR beta signatures indicated carriage of CMV infection together with the matching HLA type. Study-wide conclusions, independent of this receptor: The ex vivo response was dominated by HLA-C-restricted CMV-specific TCR beta clonotypes, and the single most frequent clonotype in two of eight donors was supplied by these HLA-C-restricted clonotypes. In both this cohort and an independent roughly 330-donor cohort, the cumulative frequency of public TCR beta family members distinguished carriers of CMV infection plus the relevant HLA type.

Worth noting for this clonotype: Its antigen is still unknown. Base qualities are not at hand, and no much larger clone is one base apart.

The data were produced on an Illumina HiSeq 1500. Using fastp trimming at Q25 and MiXCR clonotype assembly, TCRdb reanalyzed the public sequencing data and kept in-frame beta chains. Here each entry gathers all rows of one CDR3 protein and keeps the most common genes and DNA. Counted in this sample were approximately 910,000 distinct CDR3 sequences; 30% to 40% of them appeared once. The ten biggest clones cover around an eighth of the sample. Explained via the paper, the treatment or condition label denotes: in vitro stimulation with specific CMV peptide epitopes to enrich CMV-specific T cells. CDR1 and CDR2 are read off the germline V gene as MNHNS and SASEGT. Including cysteine and phenylalanine, the CDR3 has 14 amino acids. The read is trimmed to its CDR3 DNA, 42 bases read in frame from base 1. V drops 5 bases and J drops 3 bases, leaving 11 bases in between.

The source was cultured CD8+ T cells from PBMCs, collected from culture after CMV antigen stimulation. This clonotype originated in a human donor in good health (CMV status not recorded). Some clones in this sample may be carry-over from other donors' samples. The receptor chain draws on TRBV6-1 and TRBJ1-5; TRBD1 is possibly the D segment (5 matching bases). The CDR3 has the sequence CASSHRGLNQPQHF. The base sequence is TGTGCCAGCAGTCACCGGGGCCTCAATCAGCCCCAGCATTTT.